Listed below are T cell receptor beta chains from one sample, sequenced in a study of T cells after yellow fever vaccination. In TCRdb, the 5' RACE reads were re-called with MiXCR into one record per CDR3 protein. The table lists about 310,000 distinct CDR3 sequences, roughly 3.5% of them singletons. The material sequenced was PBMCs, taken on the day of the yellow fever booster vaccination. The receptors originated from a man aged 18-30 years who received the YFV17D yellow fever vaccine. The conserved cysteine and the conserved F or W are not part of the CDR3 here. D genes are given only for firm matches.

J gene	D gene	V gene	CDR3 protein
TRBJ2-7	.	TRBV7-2	ASSSRGQKSSYEQY
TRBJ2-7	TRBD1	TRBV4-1	ASSSGQGANGYEQY
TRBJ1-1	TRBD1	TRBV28	ASSFQGVTAF
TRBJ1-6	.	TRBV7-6	ASSLEDSLYSPLH
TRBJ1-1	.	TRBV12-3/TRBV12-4	ASSPRAEAF
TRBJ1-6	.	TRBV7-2	ASSFDSLDSPLH
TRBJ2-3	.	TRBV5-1	ASSLVGVSTDTQY
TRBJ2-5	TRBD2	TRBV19	ASSILAGIQETQY
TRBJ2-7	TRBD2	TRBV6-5	ASSRTSGGARGYEQY
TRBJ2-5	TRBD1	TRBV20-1	SAKTGARGETQY
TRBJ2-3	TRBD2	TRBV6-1	ASSELASGISTDTQY
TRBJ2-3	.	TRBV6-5	ASSYSGDTQY
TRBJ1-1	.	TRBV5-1	ASGRGNTEAF
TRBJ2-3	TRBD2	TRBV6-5	ASSLAARGTQY
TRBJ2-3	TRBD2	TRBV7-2	ASSSSSGAEY
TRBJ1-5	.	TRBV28	ASRPAGSRPQH
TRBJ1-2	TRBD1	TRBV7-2	ASSTGGYGYT
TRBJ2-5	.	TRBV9	ASSVGGAYETQY
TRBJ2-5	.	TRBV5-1	ASSFGSETQY
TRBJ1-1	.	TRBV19	ATTPLGTWNTEAF
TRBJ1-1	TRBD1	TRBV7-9	ASSSRQGMNTEAF
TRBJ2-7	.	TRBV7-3	ASSLTGGRDSYEQY
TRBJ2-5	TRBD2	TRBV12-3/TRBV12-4	ASSLASGAGRETQY
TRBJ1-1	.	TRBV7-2	ASSSFPGSGTEAF
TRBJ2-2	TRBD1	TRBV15	ATSGDRIDTGELF
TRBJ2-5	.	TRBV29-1	SIESVLQETQY
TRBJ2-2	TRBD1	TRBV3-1	ASSQDRGTGIGELF
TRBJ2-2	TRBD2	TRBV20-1	SARGAGTRITGELF
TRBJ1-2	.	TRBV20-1	SARDQGRGYT
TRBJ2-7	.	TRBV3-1	ASSQVRYEQY
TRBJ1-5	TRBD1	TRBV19	ASSSGGRAPQH
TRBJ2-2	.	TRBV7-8	ASSLESDGFTGELF
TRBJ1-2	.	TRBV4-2	ASSQQGEASGYT
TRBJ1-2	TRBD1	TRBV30	AWRGQEGYYGYT
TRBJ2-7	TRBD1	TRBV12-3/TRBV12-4	ASSEYRDRGYEQY
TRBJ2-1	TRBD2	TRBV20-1	SAMSGGDNEQF
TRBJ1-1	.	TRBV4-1	ASSQGLRGTEAF
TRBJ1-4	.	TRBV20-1	SARDRGVAGLELF
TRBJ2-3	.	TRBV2	ASSDLLTDTQY